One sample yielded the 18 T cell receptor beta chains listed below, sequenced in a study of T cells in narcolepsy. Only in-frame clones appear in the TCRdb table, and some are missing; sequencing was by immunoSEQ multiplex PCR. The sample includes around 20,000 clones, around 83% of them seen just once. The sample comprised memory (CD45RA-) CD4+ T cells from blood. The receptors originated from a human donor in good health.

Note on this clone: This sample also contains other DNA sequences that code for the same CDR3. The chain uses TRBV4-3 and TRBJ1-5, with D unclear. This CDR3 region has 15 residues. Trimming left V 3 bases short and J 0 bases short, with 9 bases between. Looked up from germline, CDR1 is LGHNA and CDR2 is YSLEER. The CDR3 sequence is CASSQDAVSNQPQHF. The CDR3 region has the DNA TGCGCCAGCAGCCAGGATGCAGTTAGCAATCAGCCCCAGCATTTT.

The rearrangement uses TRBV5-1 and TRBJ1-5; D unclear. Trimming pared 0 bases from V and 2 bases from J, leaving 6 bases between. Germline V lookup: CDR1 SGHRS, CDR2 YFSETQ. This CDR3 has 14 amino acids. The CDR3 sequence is CASSLVPRNQPQHF. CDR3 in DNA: TGCGCCAGCAGCTTGGTCCCGCGCAATCAGCCCCAGCATTTT. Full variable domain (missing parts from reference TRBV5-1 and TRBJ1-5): KAGVTQTPRYLIKTRGQQVTLSCSPISGHRSVSWYQQTPGQGLQFLFEYFSETQRNKGNFPGRFSGRQFSNSRSEMNVSTLELGDSALYLCASSLVPRNQPQHFGDGTRLSIL.

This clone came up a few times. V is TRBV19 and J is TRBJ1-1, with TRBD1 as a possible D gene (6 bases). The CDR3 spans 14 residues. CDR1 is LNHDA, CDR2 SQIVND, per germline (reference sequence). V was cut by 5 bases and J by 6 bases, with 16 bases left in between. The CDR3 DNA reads TGTGCCAGTAGTGACAGGACAGTTAGCGCTGAAGCTTTCTTT. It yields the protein CASSDRTVSAEAFF.

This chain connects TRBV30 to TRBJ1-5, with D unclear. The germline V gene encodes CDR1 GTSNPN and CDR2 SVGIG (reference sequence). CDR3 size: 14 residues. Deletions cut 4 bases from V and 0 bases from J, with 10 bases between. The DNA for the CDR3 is TGTGCCTGGAACCGTGCAGATAGCAATCAGCCCCAGCATTTT. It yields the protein CAWNRADSNQPQHF.

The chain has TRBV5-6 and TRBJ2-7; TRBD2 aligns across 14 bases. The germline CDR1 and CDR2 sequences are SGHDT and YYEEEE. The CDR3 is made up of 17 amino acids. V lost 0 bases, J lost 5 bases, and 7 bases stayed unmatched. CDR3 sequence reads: CASSLETSGGAVNEQYF. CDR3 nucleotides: TGTGCCAGCAGCTTGGAGACTAGCGGGGGGGCCGTCAACGAGCAGTACTTC.

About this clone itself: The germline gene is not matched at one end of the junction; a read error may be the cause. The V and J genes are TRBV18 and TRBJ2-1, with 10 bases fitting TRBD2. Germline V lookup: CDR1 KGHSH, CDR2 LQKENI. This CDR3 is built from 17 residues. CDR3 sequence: CASSPTQRGGSHNEQFF. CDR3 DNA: TGTGCCAGCTCACCAACCCAGCGGGGGGGCTCCCACAATGAGCAGTTCTTC. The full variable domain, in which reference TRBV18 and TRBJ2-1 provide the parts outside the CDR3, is NAGVMQNPRHLVRRRGQEARLRCSPMKGHSHVYWYRQLPEEGLKFMVYLQKENIIDESGMPKERFSAEFPKEGPSILRIQQVVRGDSAAYFCASSPTQRGGSHNEQFFGPGTRLTVL.

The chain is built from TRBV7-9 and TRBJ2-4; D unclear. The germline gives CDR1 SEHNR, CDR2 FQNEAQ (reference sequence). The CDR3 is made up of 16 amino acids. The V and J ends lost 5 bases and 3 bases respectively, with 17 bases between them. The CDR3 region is CASSRGVWNDKNIQYF. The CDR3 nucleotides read TGTGCCAGCAGCCGAGGCGTGTGGAATGACAAAAACATTCAGTACTTC.

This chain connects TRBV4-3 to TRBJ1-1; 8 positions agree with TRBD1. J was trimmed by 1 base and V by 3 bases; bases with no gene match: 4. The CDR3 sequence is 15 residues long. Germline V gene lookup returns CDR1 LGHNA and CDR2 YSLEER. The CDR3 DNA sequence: TGCGCCAGCAGCCAGAGGACAGGGCGGAACACTGAAGCTTTCTTT. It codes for CASSQRTGRNTEAFF.

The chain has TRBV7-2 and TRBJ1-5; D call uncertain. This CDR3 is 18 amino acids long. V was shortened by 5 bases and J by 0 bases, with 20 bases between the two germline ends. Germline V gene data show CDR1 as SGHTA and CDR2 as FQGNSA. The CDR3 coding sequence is TGTGCCAGCAGCCCAAGGGTGTTGGGAATCGATAGCAATCAGCCCCAGCATTTT. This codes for CASSPRVLGIDSNQPQHF.

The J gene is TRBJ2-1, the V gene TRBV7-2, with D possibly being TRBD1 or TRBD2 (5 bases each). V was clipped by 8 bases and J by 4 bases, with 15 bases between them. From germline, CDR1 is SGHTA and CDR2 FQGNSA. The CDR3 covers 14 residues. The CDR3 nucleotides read TGTGCCAGCCAAGGGGACGCCTGGTACAATGAGCAGTTCTTC. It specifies CASQGDAWYNEQFF.

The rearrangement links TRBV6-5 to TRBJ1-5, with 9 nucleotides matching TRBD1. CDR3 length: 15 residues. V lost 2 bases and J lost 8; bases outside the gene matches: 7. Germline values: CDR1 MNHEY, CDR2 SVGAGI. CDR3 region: CASSYGTGYEEPQHF. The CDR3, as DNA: TGTGCCAGCAGTTACGGGACAGGGTACGAGGAGCCCCAGCATTTT.

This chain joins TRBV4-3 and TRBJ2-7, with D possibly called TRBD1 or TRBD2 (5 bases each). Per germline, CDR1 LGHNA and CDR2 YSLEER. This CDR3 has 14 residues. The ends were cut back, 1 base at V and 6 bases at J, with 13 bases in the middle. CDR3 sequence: CASSQVGGSREQYF. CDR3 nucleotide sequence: TGCGCCAGCAGCCAAGTTGGGGGAAGCCGCGAGCAGTACTTC.

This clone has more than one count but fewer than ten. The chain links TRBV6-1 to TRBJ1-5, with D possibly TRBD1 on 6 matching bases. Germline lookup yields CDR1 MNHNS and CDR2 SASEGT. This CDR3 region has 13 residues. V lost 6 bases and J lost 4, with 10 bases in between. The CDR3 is CASRQGGNQPQHF. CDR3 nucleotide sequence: TGTGCCAGCAGACAGGGTGGAAATCAGCCCCAGCATTTT.

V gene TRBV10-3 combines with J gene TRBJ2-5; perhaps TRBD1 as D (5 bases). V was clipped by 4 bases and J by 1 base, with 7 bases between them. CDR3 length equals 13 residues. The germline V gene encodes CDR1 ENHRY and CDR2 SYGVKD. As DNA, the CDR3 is TGTGCCATCAGTGGGCAGGGCCAAGAGACCCAGTACTTC. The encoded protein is CAISGQGQETQYF.

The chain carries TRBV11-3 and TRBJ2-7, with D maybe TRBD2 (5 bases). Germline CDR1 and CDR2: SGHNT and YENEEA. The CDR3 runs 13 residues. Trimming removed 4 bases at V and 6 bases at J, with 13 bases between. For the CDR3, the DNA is TGTGCCAGCAGCTGGAGGACGGGTCTCGAGCAGTACTTC. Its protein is CASSWRTGLEQYF.

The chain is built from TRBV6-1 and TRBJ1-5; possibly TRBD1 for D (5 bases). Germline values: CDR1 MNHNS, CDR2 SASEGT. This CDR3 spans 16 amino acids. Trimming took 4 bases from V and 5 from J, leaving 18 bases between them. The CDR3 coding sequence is TGTGCCAGCAGTGTAAGGGTGCGGGGGGGATATCAGCCCCAGCATTTT. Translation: CASSVRVRGGYQPQHF.

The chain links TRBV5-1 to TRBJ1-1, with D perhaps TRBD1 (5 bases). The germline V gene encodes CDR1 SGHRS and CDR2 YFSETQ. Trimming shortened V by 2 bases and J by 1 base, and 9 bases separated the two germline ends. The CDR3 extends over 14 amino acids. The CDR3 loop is CASSFDRPNTEAFF. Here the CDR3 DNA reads TGCGCCAGCAGCTTTGACAGACCGAACACTGAAGCTTTCTTT.

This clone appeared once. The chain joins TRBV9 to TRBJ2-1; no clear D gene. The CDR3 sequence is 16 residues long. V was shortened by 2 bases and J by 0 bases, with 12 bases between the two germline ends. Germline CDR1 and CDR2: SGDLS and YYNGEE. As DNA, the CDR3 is TGTGCCAGCAGCGTCGAAGGGATCCCCTCCTACAATGAGCAGTTCTTC. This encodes CASSVEGIPSYNEQFF.